This TCR beta chain was recorded in a study of T cells after yellow fever vaccination. The CDR3 is made up of 15 amino acids. CDR1 is MNHEY, CDR2 SVGEGT, per germline. The V gene lost 6 bases and the J gene lost 1 base, with 10 bases spanning the gap. One entry per CDR3 protein results from TCRdb running MiXCR on the 5' RACE reads. The sample has roughly 500,000 distinct CDR3 sequences; roughly a fifth are singletons. Study-level findings and limits: Reappearance after the booster was seen for most primary-vaccination clones, at 95% to 97% CD4 and more than 80% CD8.

Comments on this clonotype: Its matching antigen is unknown.

V usage is TRBV6-2 or TRBV6-3 and J usage is TRBJ2-6, with unresolved D. This clonotype was obtained from a man aged 30-40 years who received the YFV17D yellow fever vaccine. Material: PBMCs, obtained 15 days after the yellow fever booster vaccination. The CDR3 protein is CASRPLGSGANVLTF. The CDR3 DNA follows: TGTGCCAGCAGGCCTTTAGGATCTGGGGCCAACGTCCTGACTTTC.